The source of this TCR beta chain is a study of CD8 T cells in Susac syndrome (dated 2019 in TCRdb). A note on the overall study: Among the Susac syndrome patients who were sequenced, clinically active disease was present in six and clinical remission was observed in under ten. The study used repertoire sequencing to test whether antigen drove CD8+ T cell activation and differentiation in Susac syndrome. At blood withdrawal, Susac syndrome patients were either therapy-naive, taking corticosteroids (in some cases with IVIg as well), or taking IVIg alone. General findings and caveats noted by the study authors: In the CD4+ T cell repertoire of Susac syndrome patients, clonal expansion was not detected. The number of individuals in the TCR sequencing and HLA analysis was acknowledged as relatively small.

As for this clonotype: Its target antigen remains unknown. Base qualities are not at hand, and no much larger clone is one base apart.

RNA was extracted using the RNeasy kit, and about 0.5 to 1 microgram was reverse transcribed with random hexamers. TCR beta CDR3 regions were amplified with the immunoSEQ multiplex PCR assay covering 54 Vbeta and 13 Jbeta segments. PCR amplification bias was corrected using a synthetic template baseline for primer optimization and computational correction. The paper's processing steps were these. Only productive sequences were kept, with reads annotated to V, D and J genes according to IMGT and analyzed in immunoSEQ Analyzer. Clonality was calculated as one minus the Shannon entropy normalized by log2 of the number of productive unique sequences. Public and private clones were assessed among the 100 most prevalent clones of each patient and control. A clone was defined as Susac-specific if it was absent from the healthy and MS cohorts, from around 960 published viral clones and from other ImmuneACCESS disease sequences. Using fastp at Q25 and MiXCR, TCRdb reprocessed the public reads and kept productive beta chains. Rows merge per CDR3 protein into single entries with the most common DNA and genes. These V and J calls originate from TCRdb's pipeline instead of the authors' own analysis. The sample includes 150,000 to 200,000 distinct CDR3 sequences, with roughly 94% observed a single time. The ten largest clones add up to 0.099% of the sample.

Peripheral blood CD8+ and CD4+ T cells from healthy donors, Susac syndrome patients and multiple sclerosis patients were profiled by high-throughput TCR beta sequencing. The Susac syndrome patients fulfilled recently defined diagnostic criteria for definite or probable disease. Bulk CD8+ and CD4+ T cells were purified magnetically by negative isolation, whereas CD8+ TEMRA cells were enriched by FACS. Blood was collected in EDTA tubes and processed within 24 hours, with PBMCs isolated through density gradient centrifugation. PBMCs intended for TCR sequencing were frozen in liquid nitrogen and were later thawed in a 37 degrees C water bath. Purity of sorted or isolated CD4+, CD8+ and CD8+ TEMRA cells was at least 90%. The CDR3 covers 16 residues, taking in both the cysteine and the phenylalanine. Kept here is only the CDR3 DNA, which spans 48 bases and is read in frame from base 1. Reading the germline V gene gives CDR1 LGHNA and CDR2 YNFKEQ. V lost 0 bases and J lost 4 bases; the stretch between them is 13 bases long.

The specimen was CD4+ T cells from PBMCs. The source of this sequence is a human donor with Susac syndrome. Here the chain combines TRBV4-2 and TRBJ1-5, and the D gene may be TRBD1, 6 bases matching. The CDR3 is CASSQDPAGANQPQHF. The nucleotide sequence reads as follows: TGTGCCAGCAGCCAAGATCCGGCAGGGGCTAATCAGCCCCAGCATTTT.